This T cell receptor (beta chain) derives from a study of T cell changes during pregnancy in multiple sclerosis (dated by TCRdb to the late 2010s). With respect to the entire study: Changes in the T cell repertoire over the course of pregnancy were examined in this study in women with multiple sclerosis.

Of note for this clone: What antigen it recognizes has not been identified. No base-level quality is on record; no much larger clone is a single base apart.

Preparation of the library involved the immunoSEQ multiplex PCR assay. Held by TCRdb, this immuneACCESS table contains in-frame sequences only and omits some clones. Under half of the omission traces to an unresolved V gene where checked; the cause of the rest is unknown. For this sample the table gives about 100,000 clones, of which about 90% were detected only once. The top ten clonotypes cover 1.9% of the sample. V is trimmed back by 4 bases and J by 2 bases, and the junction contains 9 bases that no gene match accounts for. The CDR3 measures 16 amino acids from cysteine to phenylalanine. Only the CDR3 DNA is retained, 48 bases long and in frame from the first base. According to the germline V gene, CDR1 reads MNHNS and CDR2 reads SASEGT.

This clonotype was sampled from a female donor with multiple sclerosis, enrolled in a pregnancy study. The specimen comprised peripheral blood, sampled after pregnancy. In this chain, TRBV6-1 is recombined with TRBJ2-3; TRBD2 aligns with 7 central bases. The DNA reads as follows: TGTGCCAGCAGTGTACTAACGGGGGGATCCACAGATACGCAGTATTTT. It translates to CASSVLTGGSTDTQYF.